The next 10 T cell receptor beta chains were all read from a single sample in a study of tumor-infiltrating lymphocytes in localized non-small cell lung cancer. Assay used: immunoSEQ multiplex PCR; TCRdb lists only in-frame clones, some missing. Altogether 13,000 or so clones are present, 68% being singletons, with the ten largest covering approximately 9%. The sequenced sample consisted of uninvolved lung tissue not adjacent to the tumor. These receptors were taken from a human donor with non-small cell lung cancer.

The V gene is TRBV11-3, the J gene TRBJ2-7; D is perhaps TRBD2 (6 bases). The V end was cut by 1 base, the J end by 3 bases, with 22 bases between. The CDR3 runs 18 residues. Germline-derived CDR1 and CDR2 are SGHNT and YENEEA. DNA for the CDR3: TGTGCCAGCAGCTTAGGACCCCCGGGGGAACTGAGGGACTACGAGCAGTACTTC. Protein sequence: CASSLGPPGELRDYEQYF. Based on the CDR3 plus reference TRBV11-3 and TRBJ2-7, the full variable domain is EAGVVQSPRYKIIEKKQPVAFWCNPISGHNTLYWYLQNLGQGPELLIRYENEEAVDDSQLPKDRFSAERLKGVDSTLKIQPAELGDSAVYLCASSLGPPGELRDYEQYFGPGTRLTVT.

The genes are TRBV30 and TRBJ2-7; 8 nucleotides line up with TRBD1. Per germline, CDR1 GTSNPN and CDR2 SVGIG (reference sequence). Trimming took 3 bases from V and 6 from J; bases not matched to a gene: 7. This CDR3 comprises 13 residues. CDR3 coding DNA: TGTGCCTGGAGCGTACAGGGGGGTAGCGAGCAGTACTTC. This translates into CAWSVQGGSEQYF.

The CDR3 protein is CASSFQGSTDTQYF. The CDR3 nucleotides read TGTGCCAGTAGTTTCCAGGGGTCCACAGATACGCAGTATTTT. The rearrangement uses TRBV19 and TRBJ2-3, with D possibly TRBD1 on 6 matching bases. The germline V and J ends were trimmed by 5 bases and 2 bases, with 11 bases remaining between them. This CDR3 has 14 amino acids. Germline V gene data show CDR1 as LNHDA and CDR2 as SQIVND (reference sequence). Variable domain in full (rest from reference TRBV19 and TRBJ2-3): DGGITQSPKYLFRKEGQNVTLSCEQNLNHDAMYWYRQDPGQGLRLIYYSQIVNDFQKGDIAEGYSVSREKKESFPLTVTSAQKNPTAFYLCASSFQGSTDTQYFGPGTRLTVL.

The chain combines TRBV7-2 with TRBJ2-1; D is unclear. Germline CDR1 SGHTA, CDR2 FQGNSA. The CDR3 runs 13 residues. V was trimmed by 6 bases and J by 3 bases, leaving 9 bases between them. CDR3 DNA: TGTGCCAGCAGGCCGGTGGACTACAATGAGCAGTTCTTC. Its protein product is CASRPVDYNEQFF.

This clone was seen a handful of times. The V call is TRBV7-2, the J call TRBJ1-1; D ambiguous. This CDR3 is 13 amino acids long. Germline loops: CDR1 SGHTA, CDR2 FQGNSA. Trimming removed 4 bases at V and 10 bases at J, with 16 bases between. DNA of the CDR3: TGTGCCAGCAGCTCCGGGATGTCCATCGGAGCTTTCTTT. Translating it yields CASSSGMSIGAFF.

The V call is TRBV5-1, the J call TRBJ1-6, with a possible D match to TRBD1 (6 bases). Germline values: CDR1 SGHRS, CDR2 YFSETQ. The CDR3 is 15 amino acids. The V end lost 4 bases, the J end lost 6 bases, and 14 bases lay between the germline ends. The CDR3 coding sequence is TGCGCCAGCAGCCCCACAGGGATGCGTAATTCACCCCTCCACTTT. This codes for CASSPTGMRNSPLHF.

A few counts support this clone. This chain links TRBV25-1 with TRBJ1-6; unclear D gene. The CDR3 contains 12 residues. Trimming shortened V by 3 bases and J by 8 bases, and 5 bases separated the two germline ends. Germline V gene data show CDR1 as MGHDK and CDR2 as SYGVNS. As DNA, the CDR3 is TGTGCCAGCAGTGAGAGCGATTCACCCCTCCACTTT. It codes for CASSESDSPLHF.

This chain links TRBV10-3 with TRBJ2-1, with 11 bases identical to TRBD1. The CDR3 is 15 amino acids. In germline, CDR1 is ENHRY, CDR2 SYGVKD. Trimming at V came to 10 bases and at J to 8 bases, leaving 13 bases not matched to a gene. The CDR3 protein is CATSGGQGGGDEQFF. The CDR3 DNA sequence: TGTGCCACCTCGGGGGGACAGGGGGGTGGCGATGAGCAGTTCTTC.

The genes are TRBV2 and TRBJ2-5; D may be TRBD1 or TRBD2 (5 bases each). The germline CDR1 and CDR2 sequences are SNHLY and FYNNEI. V was shortened by 11 bases and J by 2 bases, with 18 bases between the two germline ends. The CDR3 loop spans 14 amino acids. The CDR3 coding sequence is TGTGCCTCAAACCCGGGACGTACGCAAGAGACCCAGTACTTC. Its translation is CASNPGRTQETQYF.

This clone is deemed medium-sized. The V call is TRBV27, the J call TRBJ2-7, with a possible D match to TRBD1 (5 bases). V dropped 8 bases and J dropped 2 bases, with 13 bases sitting between them. From germline, CDR1 is MNHEY and CDR2 SMNVEV (reference sequence). The CDR3 spans 13 residues. The CDR3 bases are TGTGCCAGCCTACCAACAGGAGCCTACGAGCAGTACGTC. This gives the protein CASLPTGAYEQYV.